The 14 T cell receptor beta chains presented below share a single source sample, sequenced in a study of blood T cell repertoires in COVID-19. Sequencing was performed with immunoSEQ multiplex PCR; in TCRdb, only in-frame clones are kept and a portion is missing. The sample lists over 400,000 clones, 70% to 90% occurring once. Specimen: peripheral blood. The receptor source for this set is a human donor in a cohort sampled during active COVID-19.

This chain connects TRBV2 to TRBJ2-3, with 7 bases matching TRBD2. The CDR3 consists of 14 residues. Germline values: CDR1 SNHLY, CDR2 FYNNEI. Trimming removed 10 bases from V and 8 bases from J; junction bases left unmatched: 15. CDR3 region: CANKAGLDRGTQYF. The CDR3 DNA follows: TGTGCCAACAAAGCTGGACTAGACCGAGGTACGCAGTATTTT.

The CDR3 DNA reads as TGTGCCAGCAGTTACTCATCTGGGAGAAGAGAAAAACTGTTTTTT. Translating it yields CASSYSSGRREKLFF. This chain connects TRBV6-2 or TRBV6-3 to TRBJ1-4; no clear D gene. This CDR3 has 15 amino acids. Trimming removed 0 bases at V and 8 bases at J, with 13 bases between. CDR1 is MNHEY, CDR2 SVGEGT, per germline.

This chain uses TRBV27 with TRBJ2-7; D unresolved. Deletions cut 4 bases from V and 4 bases from J, with 20 bases between. The V gene's germline CDR1 is MNHEY and CDR2 SMNVEV (reference sequence). The CDR3 loop spans 16 amino acids. CDR3 sequence: CASSSSRNAQTYEQYF. The CDR3, as DNA: TGTGCCAGCAGTTCTTCTAGGAACGCACAAACTTACGAGCAGTACTTC.

The genes are TRBV4-1 and TRBJ2-1, with 7 bases matching TRBD2. CDR3 size: 17 residues. With 1 base clipped from V and 4 bases from J, the junction kept 10 bases outside the gene matches. Germline values: CDR1 MGHRA, CDR2 YSYEKL. The CDR3 sequence is CASSQVREGERYNEQFF. CDR3 nucleotide sequence: TGCGCCAGCAGCCAAGTCAGGGAGGGAGAACGTTACAATGAGCAGTTCTTC.

The V call is TRBV14, the J call TRBJ2-7; TRBD2 matches 11 bases. V was pared by 4 bases and J by 7 bases, with 6 bases of the junction left unmatched. This CDR3 spans 14 amino acids. The germline V gene has CDR1 SGHDN and CDR2 FVKESK. As DNA, the CDR3 is TGTGCCAGCAGCCCACTAGCGGGAGCGGTTGAGCAGTACTTC. Amino acids: CASSPLAGAVEQYF. The full variable domain, in which reference TRBV14 and TRBJ2-7 provide the parts outside the CDR3, is EAGVTQFPSHSVIEKGQTVTLRCDPISGHDNLYWYRRVMGKEIKFLLHFVKESKQDESGMPNNRFLAERTGGTYSTLKVQPAELEDSGVYFCASSPLAGAVEQYFGPGTRLTVT.

V usage is TRBV14 and J usage is TRBJ2-5; the D is unclear. The germline V gene has CDR1 SGHDN and CDR2 FVKESK. The CDR3 consists of 12 residues. The V and J ends lost 5 bases and 5 bases respectively, with 9 bases between them. The CDR3, as DNA: TGTGCCAGCAGCTTCCTCCGGGAGACCCAGTACTTC. Residues: CASSFLRETQYF.

The chain couples TRBV29-1 to TRBJ2-2, with D tentatively TRBD2 (6 bases). In germline, CDR1 is SQVTM, CDR2 ANQGSEA. The CDR3 loop spans 13 amino acids. V was shortened by 6 bases and J by 3 bases, with 11 bases between the two germline ends. This CDR3 is CSVGGRDTGELFF. CDR3 nucleotide sequence: TGCAGCGTGGGAGGACGGGACACCGGGGAGCTGTTTTTT.

The CDR3 nucleotides are TGTGCCTGGAGTGCCCTTAGCGGCTACTACGAGCAGTACTTC. As protein: CAWSALSGYYEQYF. J is TRBJ2-7 and V is TRBV30, with D possibly being TRBD2 (6 bases). Trimming pared 1 base from V and 3 bases from J, leaving 13 bases between. Germline lookup yields CDR1 GTSNPN and CDR2 SVGIG (reference sequence). The CDR3 loop spans 14 amino acids.

The chain carries TRBV18 and TRBJ2-4; TRBD1 matches at 10 bases. Trimming removed 7 bases from V and 8 bases from J; junction bases left unmatched: 14. The CDR3 has 16 residues. Germline lookup yields CDR1 KGHSH and CDR2 LQKENI. DNA for the CDR3: TGTGCCAGCTTCACCGGGGACAGGGGCCCCGGGGACATTCAGTACTTC. The encoded protein is CASFTGDRGPGDIQYF.

This clone was found once. The rearrangement uses TRBV7-9 and TRBJ2-1, with a weak D call TRBD2 (6 bases). Trimming removed 3 bases at V and 4 bases at J, with 10 bases between. The CDR3 totals 14 residues. Germline-derived CDR1 and CDR2 are SEHNR and FQNEAQ (reference sequence). CDR3: CASSFSGGYNEQFF. The CDR3 DNA follows: TGTGCCAGCAGCTTCAGTGGGGGGTACAATGAGCAGTTCTTC.

The chain uses TRBV27 and TRBJ1-6, with D perhaps TRBD1 (6 bases). Trimming shortened V by 0 bases and J by 7 bases, and 13 bases separated the two germline ends. This CDR3 is built from 16 residues. CDR1 and CDR2 (germline): MNHEY, SMNVEV (reference sequence). In nucleotides, the CDR3 is TGTGCCAGCAGTTTATCTTCAGGGGAGGGGAATTCACCCCTCCACTTT. Its protein is CASSLSSGEGNSPLHF.

The CDR3 spells CASTAGPPYEQYF. The CDR3 nucleotides read TGTGCCAGCACCGCGGGGCCACCCTACGAGCAGTACTTC. The genes are TRBV6-5 and TRBJ2-7, with D tentatively TRBD2 (6 bases). This CDR3 contains 13 residues. V lost 7 bases to trimming and J lost 2 bases, with 12 bases between them. Germline V lookup: CDR1 MNHEY, CDR2 SVGAGI.

The chain is built from TRBV18 and TRBJ2-7; 10 bases are a match to TRBD2. The germline gives CDR1 KGHSH, CDR2 LQKENI. Trimming cost V 3 bases and J 0 bases; bases outside gene matches: 5. This CDR3 contains 16 residues. CDR3 region: CASSPMVAGGSYEQYF. CDR3 in DNA: TGTGCCAGCTCACCGATGGTAGCGGGAGGCTCCTACGAGCAGTACTTC.

The chain links TRBV5-1 to TRBJ2-3, with TRBD2 matching over 11 bases. CDR1 and CDR2 from the germline V gene are SGHRS and YFSETQ. This CDR3 contains 17 residues. V lost 4 bases, J lost 0 bases, and 7 bases stayed unmatched. The chain's CDR3 is CASSIPGTSGSTDTQYF. The CDR3 DNA reads as TGCGCCAGCAGCATCCCCGGGACTAGCGGTAGCACAGATACGCAGTATTTT.